This T cell receptor (beta chain) derives from a study of T-cell reconstitution after alpha-beta-depleted transplantation in children. Trimming cost V 2 bases and J 3 bases; bases outside gene matches: 5. CDR1 is MNHEY and CDR2 is SVGAGI in the germline V gene. This CDR3 is built from 15 residues. In its sample, this clonotype was seen many times. Unique molecular identifiers tagged the TCRbeta library. TCRdb independently ran MiXCR on the PCR reads; one entry per CDR3 protein. The sample has about 460,000 distinct CDR3 sequences, around 13% seen once. The chain links TRBV6-5 to TRBJ2-7, with TRBD1 matching 9 bases. Sequencing was performed on PBMCs from the stem cell graft donor, taken from the stem cell graft. The TCR sequence derives from a human donor who donated a stem cell graft to a child with combined immunodeficiency. CDR3 nucleotide sequence: TGTGCCAGCAGTTACGGAGGACAGGGGATCTACGAGCAGTACTTC. It yields the protein CASSYGGQGIYEQYF.